The 23 T cell receptor beta chains in this list originate from one sample, sequenced in a study of Graves' ophthalmopathy and Graves' hyperthyroidism (dated 2018 in TCRdb). TCRdb shows the sequencer as Illumina HiSeq 2000. For repertoire sequencing, the TCR beta CDR3 regions were amplified from RNA transcripts. The first round of RT-PCR was done with HTBI primers and the Qiagen OneStep RT-PCR kit, and was followed by a second round of multiplex PCR, then size selection and purification. TCRdb redid the processing of the public reads, applying fastp at Q25 and MiXCR, and retained in-frame beta chains. All rows with the same CDR3 protein become a single entry with the most common DNA and genes. Within this sample are approximately 45,000 distinct CDR3 sequences, with about 50% of them counted one time only. The ten largest clones add up to about 25% of the sample. Source material: peripheral blood. These receptors came from an adult man with Graves' ophthalmopathy.

In its sample, this clonotype was seen many times. The rearrangement links TRBV12-3 or TRBV12-4 to TRBJ2-3; no definite D call. This CDR3 comprises 13 residues. The V end lost 2 bases, the J end lost 4 bases, and 7 bases lay between the germline ends. The CDR3 DNA reads TGTGCCAGCAGTTTAAGAGGATCAGATACGCAGTATTTT. It is translated as CASSLRGSDTQYF.

A single count supports this clonotype. V usage is TRBV28 and J usage is TRBJ2-5, with D perhaps matching TRBD2 (6 bases). Germline V gene data show CDR1 as MDHEN and CDR2 as SYDVKM. The CDR3 sequence is 12 residues long. The V end lost 8 bases, the J end lost 7 bases, and 14 bases lay between the germline ends. CDR3 sequence: CASSGTSWTQYF. The CDR3 nucleotides read TGTGCCAGCTCCGGGACTTCATGGACCCAGTACTTC.

This clonotype was recorded at least ten times. The rearrangement joins TRBV3-1 to TRBJ1-1; D unclear. The CDR3 loop spans 11 amino acids. The germline gives CDR1 LGHDT, CDR2 YNNKEL (reference sequence). V lost 10 bases and J 1 base, leaving 7 bases between the germline ends. The CDR3 DNA follows: TGTGCCACTTCGAGGAACACTGAAGCTTTCTTT. This encodes CATSRNTEAFF.

By its share, this clonotype is medium-sized. The chain has TRBV19 and TRBJ2-3, with TRBD2 as a possible D gene (5 bases). CDR3 length: 14 residues. From germline, CDR1 is LNHDA and CDR2 SQIVND (reference sequence). V lost 5 bases and J lost 4, with 13 bases in between. CDR3 sequence (DNA): TGTGCCAGTAGTTCCGGACTGGGTTCAGATACGCAGTATTTT. Translating it yields CASSSGLGSDTQYF.

This clonotype was counted ten times or more. The chain couples TRBV19 to TRBJ1-5; 8 bases agree with TRBD1. Germline CDR1 reads LNHDA; CDR2 reads SQIVND (reference sequence). The CDR3 sequence is 16 residues long. Trimming removed 3 bases from V and 1 base from J; junction bases left unmatched: 5. CDR3 loop: CASSMPTGVSNQPQHF. The CDR3 DNA reads as TGTGCCAGTAGTATGCCGACAGGGGTCAGCAATCAGCCCCAGCATTTT.

As for this clonotype: This may come from a read error, since a much larger clone is one base off. CDR3 loop: CASRSESGGTGELFF. The CDR3 nucleotides read TGTGCCAGCAGGAGCGAATCGGGGGGCACCGGGGAGCTGTTTTTT. The chain combines TRBV6-5 with TRBJ2-2; 7 positions agree with TRBD2. The CDR3 is made up of 15 amino acids. The trim removed 6 bases at V and 4 bases at J, leaving 8 bases unmatched. The V gene's germline CDR1 is MNHEY and CDR2 SVGAGI.

This chain connects TRBV7-3 to TRBJ1-1, with D uncertain. CDR3 length: 13 residues. The germline CDR1 and CDR2 sequences are SGHTA and FQGTGA. V lost 1 base and J 1 base, leaving 4 bases between the germline ends. CDR3 loop: CASSLSSNTEAFF. In DNA form, the CDR3 reads TGTGCCAGCAGCTTAAGTTCGAACACTGAAGCTTTCTTT. Filled out from reference TRBV7-3 and TRBJ1-1, the complete variable domain reads GAGVSQTPSNKVTEKGKYVELRCDPISGHTALYWYRQSLGQGPEFLIYFQGTGAADDSGLPNDRFFAVRPEGSVSTLKIQRTERGDSAVYLCASSLSSNTEAFFGQGTRLTVV.

This clonotype was seen many times. The chain uses TRBV7-9 and TRBJ2-7; D possibly corresponds to TRBD1 (5 bases). The CDR3 is 15 amino acids. From germline, CDR1 is SEHNR and CDR2 FQNEAQ (reference sequence). The V end lost 6 bases, the J end lost 0 bases, and 15 bases lay between the germline ends. CDR3 DNA sequence: TGTGCCAGCAGTTTCGGACCTCAGGGCTCCTACGAGCAGTACTTC. The encoded protein is CASSFGPQGSYEQYF. The variable domain in full, completed from reference TRBV7-9 and TRBJ2-7, reads DTGVSQNPRHKITKRGQNVTFRCDPISEHNRLYWYRQTLGQGPEFLTYFQNEAQLEKSRLLSDRFSAERPKGSFSTLEIQRTEQGDSAMYLCASSFGPQGSYEQYFGPGTRLTVT.

The chain links TRBV20-1 to TRBJ2-7; 8 positions agree with TRBD1. The CDR3 runs to 15 residues. Germline CDR1 is DFQATT and CDR2 is SNEGSKA (reference sequence). V lost 6 bases and J lost 3; bases outside the gene matches: 13. In DNA, the CDR3 is TGCAGTGCCCCGGGACAGGAGGCATCAGACTACGAGCAGTACTTC. Translation: CSAPGQEASDYEQYF.

This clonotype was seen at least ten times. This chain connects TRBV6-1 to TRBJ1-6; D not resolved. Germline V gene data show CDR1 as MNHNS and CDR2 as SASEGT. The CDR3 has 15 residues. The V and J ends lost 1 base and 7 bases respectively, with 11 bases between them. The CDR3, as DNA: TGTGCCAGCAGTGAAGATTGGGGTGGGAATTCACCCCTCCACTTT. Translated, it gives CASSEDWGGNSPLHF.

The sample holds many counts of this clonotype. The chain has TRBV20-1 and TRBJ2-3, with 7 positions matching TRBD2. This CDR3 has 16 amino acids. Germline CDR1 reads DFQATT; CDR2 reads SNEGSKA (reference sequence). The ends lost 5 bases at V and 1 base at J; junction bases unmatched: 12. The CDR3 loop reads CSAGGGSGGRTDTQYF. CDR3 DNA sequence: TGCAGTGCTGGCGGGGGTAGCGGTGGGCGCACAGATACGCAGTATTTT.

The chain recombines TRBV18 with TRBJ2-3, with a weak D call TRBD2 (6 bases). Germline-derived CDR1 and CDR2 are KGHSH and LQKENI. CDR3 length equals 15 residues. V was pared by 2 bases and J by 4 bases, with 13 bases between. The CDR3 nucleotides read TGTGCCAGCTCACCAGTAGCGGCAAGACCAGATACGCAGTATTTT. The encoded protein is CASSPVAARPDTQYF.

V is TRBV7-2 and J is TRBJ2-5; perhaps TRBD2 as D (6 bases). CDR3 size: 14 residues. The V end was cut by 4 bases, the J end by 3 bases, with 12 bases between. The germline V gene encodes CDR1 SGHTA and CDR2 FQGNSA. This CDR3 is CASSSGGTEETQYF. CDR3 sequence (DNA): TGTGCCAGCAGCTCCGGGGGAACTGAAGAGACCCAGTACTTC.

The chain uses TRBV13 and TRBJ2-7; D remains unclear. Germline V lookup: CDR1 PRHDT, CDR2 FYEKMQ (reference sequence). The CDR3 length is 16 residues. V was pared by 2 bases and J by 3 bases, with 17 bases between. CDR3 loop: CASSLMGGLIIYEQYF. CDR3 coding DNA: TGTGCCAGCAGCTTAATGGGTGGGCTTATCATCTACGAGCAGTACTTC.

This sequence joins TRBV5-5 and TRBJ2-5; the D call may be TRBD1 or TRBD2 (5 bases each). The V end lost 0 bases, the J end lost 5 bases, and 8 bases lay between the germline ends. The CDR3 sequence is 13 residues long. Looked up from germline, CDR1 is SGHKS and CDR2 is YYEKEE (reference sequence). CDR3 residues: CASSLGGVETQYF. CDR3 bases: TGTGCCAGCAGCTTGGGAGGGGTCGAGACCCAGTACTTC.

The chain joins TRBV5-4 to TRBJ1-3, with D possibly matching TRBD1 (5 bases). CDR1 SGHNT and CDR2 YYREEE come from the germline V gene (reference sequence). The CDR3 consists of 13 residues. V was cut by 0 bases and J by 8 bases, with 9 bases left in between. Written as DNA, the CDR3 is TGTGCCAGCAGCTTGGAAGGGGAAGACACCATATATTTT. Residues: CASSLEGEDTIYF.

The V call is TRBV12-3 or TRBV12-4, the J call TRBJ2-5; D tentatively reads TRBD1 or TRBD2 (5 bases each). This CDR3 spans 13 amino acids. V lost 1 base, J lost 7 bases, and 10 bases lay in between. For the CDR3, the DNA is TGTGCCAGCAGTTTAGGGGACGGAGGGACCCAGTACTTC. Its translation: CASSLGDGGTQYF.

Sample share makes this clonotype medium-sized. The chain has TRBV2 and TRBJ2-7; D tentatively reads TRBD1 or TRBD2 (5 bases each). Germline V CDR1 and CDR2: SNHLY, FYNNEI. The CDR3 length is 15 residues. V shed 2 bases and J shed 3 bases, with 14 bases lying between them. This chain's CDR3 is CASSEPGIGSYEQYF. CDR3 nucleotides: TGTGCCAGCAGTGAACCAGGGATTGGGAGCTACGAGCAGTACTTC.

The table lists this clonotype with many counts. This chain connects TRBV7-9 to TRBJ1-2, with TRBD1 identical over 8 bases. CDR3 length: 15 amino acids. V lost 5 bases, J lost 6 bases, and 11 bases stayed unmatched. Germline CDR1 SEHNR, CDR2 FQNEAQ (reference sequence). The CDR3, as DNA: TGTGCCAGCAGCCCTCAAACAGGGGGTGGGCATGGCTACACCTTC. This translates into CASSPQTGGGHGYTF.

As regards this clonotype: At one of its ends the junction is not consistent with the germline gene, which may arise from a read error. This chain joins TRBV13 and TRBJ2-2; 12 nucleotides line up with TRBD2. Germline V gene lookup returns CDR1 PRHDT and CDR2 FYEKMQ (reference sequence). There are 15 residues in the CDR3. In DNA form, the CDR3 reads TGTGCCAACAGCCTAGCGGGAGGGGACACCGGGGAGCTGTTTTTT. Its translation: CANSLAGGDTGELFF.

The chain is built from TRBV5-6 and TRBJ1-6; D perhaps matches TRBD1 (6 bases). V shed 0 bases and J shed 11 bases, with 15 bases lying between them. The CDR3 is 15 residues long. From germline, CDR1 is SGHDT and CDR2 YYEEEE. CDR3 loop: CASSLVGTSGTPLHF. The CDR3 DNA follows: TGTGCCAGCAGCTTGGTAGGGACAAGTGGGACACCCCTCCACTTT.

The gene calls are TRBV7-3 and TRBJ2-1; D tentatively reads TRBD1 or TRBD2 (5 bases each). The CDR3 runs to 14 residues. V lost 3 bases to trimming and J lost 5 bases, with 11 bases between them. In germline, CDR1 is SGHTA, CDR2 FQGTGA. The CDR3 loop reads CASSFSGTDNEQFF. The CDR3 bases are TGTGCCAGCAGCTTTTCCGGGACCGACAATGAGCAGTTCTTC.

The chain links TRBV6-6 to TRBJ1-5, with TRBD1 identical over 7 bases. V was pared by 5 bases and J by 5 bases, with 3 bases of the junction left unmatched. Looked up from germline, CDR1 is MNHNY and CDR2 is SVGAGI (reference sequence). The CDR3 extends over 13 amino acids. CDR3 nucleotide sequence: TGTGCCAGCAGTACAGGGGTCCATCAGCCCCAGCATTTT. It is translated as CASSTGVHQPQHF.